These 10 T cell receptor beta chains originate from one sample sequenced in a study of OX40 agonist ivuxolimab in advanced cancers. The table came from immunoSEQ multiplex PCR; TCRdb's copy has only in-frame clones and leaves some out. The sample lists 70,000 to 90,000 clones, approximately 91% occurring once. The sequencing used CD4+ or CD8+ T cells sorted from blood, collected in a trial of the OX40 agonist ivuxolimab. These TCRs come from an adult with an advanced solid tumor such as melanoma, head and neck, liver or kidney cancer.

CDR3 region: CASHHGVSDTQYF. CDR3 nucleotide sequence: TGTGCCAGTCACCACGGGGTCTCAGATACGCAGTATTTT. J is TRBJ2-3 and V is TRBV2; a possible D gene is TRBD2 (5 bases). The germline V and J ends were trimmed by 9 bases and 4 bases, with 14 bases remaining between them. Germline V CDR1 and CDR2: SNHLY, FYNNEI. The length of the CDR3 is 13 residues.

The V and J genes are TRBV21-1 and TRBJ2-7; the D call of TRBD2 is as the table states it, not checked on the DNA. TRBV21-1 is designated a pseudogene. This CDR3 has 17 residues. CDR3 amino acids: CASSKKRALAVLHEQYF. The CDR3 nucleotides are TGTGCCAGCAGCAAAAAGCGGGCACTAGCGGTTCTCCACGAGCAGTACTTC.

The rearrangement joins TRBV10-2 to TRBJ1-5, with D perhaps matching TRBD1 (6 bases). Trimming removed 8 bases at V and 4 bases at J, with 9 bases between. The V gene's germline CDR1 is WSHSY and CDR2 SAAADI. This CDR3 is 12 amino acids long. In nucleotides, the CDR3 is TGCGCCAGCGCACAGGGTAATCAGCCCCAGCATTTT. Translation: CASAQGNQPQHF.

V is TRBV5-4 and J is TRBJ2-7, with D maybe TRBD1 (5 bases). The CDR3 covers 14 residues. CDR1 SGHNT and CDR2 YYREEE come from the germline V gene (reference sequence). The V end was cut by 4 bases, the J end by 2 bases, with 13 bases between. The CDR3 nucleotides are TGTGCCAGCAGCCCCGACAGTTATACCTACGAGCAGTACTTC. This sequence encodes CASSPDSYTYEQYF.

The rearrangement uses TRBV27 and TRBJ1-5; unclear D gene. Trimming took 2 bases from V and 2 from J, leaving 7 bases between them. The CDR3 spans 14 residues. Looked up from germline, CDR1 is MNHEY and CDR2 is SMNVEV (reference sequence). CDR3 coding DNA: TGTGCCAGCAGTTTAGGGAGAGGCAATCAGCCCCAGCATTTT. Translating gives CASSLGRGNQPQHF.

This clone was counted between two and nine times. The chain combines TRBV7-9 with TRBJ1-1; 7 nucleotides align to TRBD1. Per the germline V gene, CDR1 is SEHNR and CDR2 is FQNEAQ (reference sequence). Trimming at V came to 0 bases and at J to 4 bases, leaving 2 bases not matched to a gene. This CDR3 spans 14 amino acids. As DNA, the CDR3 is TGTGCCAGCAGCTTAGCTGCAGGGGGCACTGAAGCTTTCTTT. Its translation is CASSLAAGGTEAFF.

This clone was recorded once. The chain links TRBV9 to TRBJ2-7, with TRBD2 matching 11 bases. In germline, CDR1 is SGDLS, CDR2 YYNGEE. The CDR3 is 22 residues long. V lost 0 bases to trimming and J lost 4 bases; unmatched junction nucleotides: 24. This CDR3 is CASSVGNTGSSSGRRPLYEQYF. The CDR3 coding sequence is TGTGCCAGCAGCGTAGGTAACACAGGATCCTCTAGCGGGAGGAGGCCTCTATACGAGCAGTACTTC.

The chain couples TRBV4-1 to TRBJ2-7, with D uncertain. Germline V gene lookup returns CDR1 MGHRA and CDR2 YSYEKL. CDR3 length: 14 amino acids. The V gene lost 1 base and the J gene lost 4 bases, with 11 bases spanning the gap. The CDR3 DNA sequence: TGCGCCAGCAGCCAAGCCCGGCAGGATTACGAGCAGTACTTC. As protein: CASSQARQDYEQYF.

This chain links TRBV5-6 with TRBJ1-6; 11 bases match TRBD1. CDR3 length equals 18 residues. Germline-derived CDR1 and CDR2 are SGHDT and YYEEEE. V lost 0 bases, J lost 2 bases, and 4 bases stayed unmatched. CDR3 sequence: CASSLGWTGGTYNSPLHF. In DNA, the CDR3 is TGTGCCAGCAGCTTGGGTTGGACAGGGGGCACCTATAATTCACCCCTCCACTTT. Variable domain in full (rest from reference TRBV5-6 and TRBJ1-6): DAGVTQSPTHLIKTRGQQVTLRCSPKSGHDTVSWYQQALGQGPQFIFQYYEEEERQRGNFPDRFSGHQFPNYSSELNVNALLLGDSALYLCASSLGWTGGTYNSPLHFGNGTRLTVT.

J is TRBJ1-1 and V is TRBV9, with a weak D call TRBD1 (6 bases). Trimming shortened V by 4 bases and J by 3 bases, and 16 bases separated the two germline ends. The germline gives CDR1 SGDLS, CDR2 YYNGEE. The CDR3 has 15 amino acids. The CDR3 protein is CASSPQAGADTEAFF. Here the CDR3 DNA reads TGTGCCAGCAGCCCCCAGGCGGGGGCGGACACTGAAGCTTTCTTT.